The sequence of this T cell receptor beta chain was determined in a study of cytomegalovirus exposure and HLA in healthy donors. The CDR3 is 16 residues long. Germline V gene data show CDR1 as MRHNA and CDR2 as SNTAGT. V dropped 3 bases and J dropped 5; count of bases not matched to a gene: 11. PCR used 60 Vbeta primers and 13 Jbeta primers. Using immunoSEQ multiplex PCR, the repertoire was profiled, and TCRdb retains in-frame clones only, with some absent. The table lists around 130,000 clones, with approximately 1.5% in the top ten. Study-wide points: Later on, an analysis tied around 17,000 TCR beta sequences to HLA alleles at 0.05 false discovery rate. Roughly even sequencing depth across donors was the assumption behind the presence/absence analyses. A later analysis revealed that TCR association rates differed between HLA loci, peaking at DRB1 and bottoming out at HLA-C.

Donors were nominally healthy when sampled, though unrecorded immune exposures were likely. Regarding this clone: Its antigen remains unknown.

This sequence joins TRBV6-4 and TRBJ1-2, with 8 bases identical to TRBD1. Sequenced input: PBMCs. The TCR originated in a woman between 40 and 50 years old in good health and CMV-seronegative. The CDR3 spells CASSEGDRFSPYGYTF. The CDR3 DNA sequence: TGTGCCAGCAGTGAGGGGGACAGGTTCTCCCCTTATGGCTACACCTTC.